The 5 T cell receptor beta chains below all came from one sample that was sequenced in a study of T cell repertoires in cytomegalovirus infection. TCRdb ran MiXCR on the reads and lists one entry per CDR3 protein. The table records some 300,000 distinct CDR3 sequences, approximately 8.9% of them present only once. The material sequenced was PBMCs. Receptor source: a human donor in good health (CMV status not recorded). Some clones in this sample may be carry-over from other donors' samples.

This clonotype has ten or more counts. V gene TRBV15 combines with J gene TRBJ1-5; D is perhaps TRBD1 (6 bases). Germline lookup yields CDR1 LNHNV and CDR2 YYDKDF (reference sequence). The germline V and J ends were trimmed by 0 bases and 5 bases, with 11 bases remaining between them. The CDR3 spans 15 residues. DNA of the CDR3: TGTGCCACCAGCAGAGAGGGGGGGCCGGATCAGCCCCAGCATTTT. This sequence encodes CATSREGGPDQPQHF.

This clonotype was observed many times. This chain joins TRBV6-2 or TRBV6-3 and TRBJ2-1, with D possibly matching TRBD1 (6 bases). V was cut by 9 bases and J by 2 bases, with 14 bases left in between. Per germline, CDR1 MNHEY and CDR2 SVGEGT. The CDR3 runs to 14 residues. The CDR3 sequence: CASQSGTTYNEQFF. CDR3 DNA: TGTGCCAGTCAATCCGGGACAACCTACAATGAGCAGTTCTTC.

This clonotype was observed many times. CDR3 bases: TGTGCCAGCAGCCTCCCCTACTTACCTGAGCAGTTCTTC. Translated, it gives CASSLPYLPEQFF. The chain uses TRBV28 and TRBJ2-1; no reliable D call. The germline V and J ends were trimmed by 6 bases and 9 bases, with 15 bases remaining between them. The CDR3 totals 13 residues. The V gene's germline CDR1 is MDHEN and CDR2 SYDVKM.

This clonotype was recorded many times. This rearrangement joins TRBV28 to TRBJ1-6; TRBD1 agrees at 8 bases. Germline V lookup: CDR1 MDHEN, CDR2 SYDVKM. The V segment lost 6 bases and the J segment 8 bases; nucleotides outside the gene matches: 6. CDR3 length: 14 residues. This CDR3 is CASREGQGHSPLHF. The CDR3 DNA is TGTGCCAGCAGGGAAGGACAGGGTCATTCACCCCTCCACTTT.

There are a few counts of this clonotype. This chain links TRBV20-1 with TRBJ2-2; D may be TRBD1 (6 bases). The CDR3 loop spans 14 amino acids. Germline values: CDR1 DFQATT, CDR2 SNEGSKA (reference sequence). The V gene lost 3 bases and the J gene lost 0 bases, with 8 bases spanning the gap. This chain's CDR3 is CSARGHANTGELFF. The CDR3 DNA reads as TGCAGTGCTAGGGGACACGCGAACACCGGGGAGCTGTTTTTT.